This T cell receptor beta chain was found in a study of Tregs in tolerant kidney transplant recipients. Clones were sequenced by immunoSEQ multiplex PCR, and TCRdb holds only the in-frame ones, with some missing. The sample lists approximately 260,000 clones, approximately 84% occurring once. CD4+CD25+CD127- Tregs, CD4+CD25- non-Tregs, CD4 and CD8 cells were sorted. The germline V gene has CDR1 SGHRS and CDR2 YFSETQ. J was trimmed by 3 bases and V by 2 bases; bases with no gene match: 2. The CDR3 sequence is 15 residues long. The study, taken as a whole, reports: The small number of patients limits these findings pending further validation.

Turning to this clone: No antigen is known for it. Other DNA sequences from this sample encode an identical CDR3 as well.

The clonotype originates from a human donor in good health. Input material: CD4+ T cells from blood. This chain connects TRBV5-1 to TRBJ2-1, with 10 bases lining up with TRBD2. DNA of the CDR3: TGCGCCAGCAGCTTAGGACTAGCGGACTACAATGAGCAGTTCTTC. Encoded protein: CASSLGLADYNEQFF. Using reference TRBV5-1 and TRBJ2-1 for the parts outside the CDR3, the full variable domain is KAGVTQTPRYLIKTRGQQVTLSCSPISGHRSVSWYQQTPGQGLQFLFEYFSETQRNKGNFPGRFSGRQFSNSRSEMNVSTLELGDSALYLCASSLGLADYNEQFFGPGTRLTVL.